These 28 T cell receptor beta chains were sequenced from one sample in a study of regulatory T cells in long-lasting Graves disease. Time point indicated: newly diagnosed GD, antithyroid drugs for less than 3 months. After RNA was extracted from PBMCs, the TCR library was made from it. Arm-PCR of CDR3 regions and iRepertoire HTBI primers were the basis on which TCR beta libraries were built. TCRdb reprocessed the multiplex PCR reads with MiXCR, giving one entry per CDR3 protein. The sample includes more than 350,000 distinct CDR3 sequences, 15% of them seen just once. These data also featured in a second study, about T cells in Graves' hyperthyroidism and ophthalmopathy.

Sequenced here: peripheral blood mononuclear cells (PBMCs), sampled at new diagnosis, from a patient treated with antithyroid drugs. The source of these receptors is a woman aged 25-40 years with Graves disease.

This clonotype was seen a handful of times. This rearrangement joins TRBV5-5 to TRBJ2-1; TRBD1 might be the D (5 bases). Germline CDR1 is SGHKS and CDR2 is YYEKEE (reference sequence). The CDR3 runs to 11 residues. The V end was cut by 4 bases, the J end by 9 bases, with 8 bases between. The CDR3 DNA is TGTGCCAGCAGCCCACAGGTTGAGCAGTTCTTC. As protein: CASSPQVEQFF.

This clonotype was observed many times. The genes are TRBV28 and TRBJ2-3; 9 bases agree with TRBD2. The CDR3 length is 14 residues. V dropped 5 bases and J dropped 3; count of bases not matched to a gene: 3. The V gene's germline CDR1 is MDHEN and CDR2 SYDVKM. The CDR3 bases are TGTGCCAGCAGTAGCGGGAGGTGGACAGATACGCAGTATTTT. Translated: CASSSGRWTDTQYF.

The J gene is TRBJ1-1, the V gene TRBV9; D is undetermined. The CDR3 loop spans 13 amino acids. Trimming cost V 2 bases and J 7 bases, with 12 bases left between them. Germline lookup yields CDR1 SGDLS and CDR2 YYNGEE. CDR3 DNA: TGTGCCAGCAGCGTTAACCGAGGTTATGAAGCTTTCTTT. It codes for CASSVNRGYEAFF.

This chain's CDR3 is CSARAEHLSNQPQHF. CDR3 sequence (DNA): TGCAGTGCTAGAGCGGAACACCTTAGCAATCAGCCCCAGCATTTT. The gene calls are TRBV20-1 and TRBJ1-5; D is unresolved. V lost 1 base and J lost 0, with 10 bases in between. This CDR3 has 15 amino acids. From germline, CDR1 is DFQATT and CDR2 SNEGSKA (reference sequence).

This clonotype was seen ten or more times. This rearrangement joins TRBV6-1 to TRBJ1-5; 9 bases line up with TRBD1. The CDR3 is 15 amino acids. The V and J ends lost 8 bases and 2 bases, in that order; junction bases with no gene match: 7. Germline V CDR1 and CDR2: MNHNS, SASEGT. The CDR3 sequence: CASSRDREGNQPQHF. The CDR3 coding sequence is TGTGCCAGCTCACGGGACAGGGAGGGCAATCAGCCCCAGCATTTT.

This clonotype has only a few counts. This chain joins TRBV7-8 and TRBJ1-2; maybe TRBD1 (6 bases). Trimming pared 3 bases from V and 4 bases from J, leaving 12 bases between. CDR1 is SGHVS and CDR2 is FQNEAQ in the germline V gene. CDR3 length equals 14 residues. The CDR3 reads CASSLGEGGYGYTF. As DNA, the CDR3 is TGTGCCAGCAGCTTGGGTGAGGGGGGCTATGGCTACACCTTC.

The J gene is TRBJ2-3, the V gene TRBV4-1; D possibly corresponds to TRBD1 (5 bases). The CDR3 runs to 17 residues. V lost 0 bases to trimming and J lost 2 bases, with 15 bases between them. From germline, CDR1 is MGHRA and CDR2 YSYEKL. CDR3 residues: CASSQDPVRGATDTQYF. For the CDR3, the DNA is TGCGCCAGCAGCCAAGATCCCGTGCGTGGGGCCACAGATACGCAGTATTTT.

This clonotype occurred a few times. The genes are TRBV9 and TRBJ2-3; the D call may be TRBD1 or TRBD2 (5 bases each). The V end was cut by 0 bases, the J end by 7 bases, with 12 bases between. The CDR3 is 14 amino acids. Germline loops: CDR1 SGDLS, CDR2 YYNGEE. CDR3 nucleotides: TGTGCCAGCAGCGTAGGGGACCAGACCTATACGCAGTATTTT. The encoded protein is CASSVGDQTYTQYF.

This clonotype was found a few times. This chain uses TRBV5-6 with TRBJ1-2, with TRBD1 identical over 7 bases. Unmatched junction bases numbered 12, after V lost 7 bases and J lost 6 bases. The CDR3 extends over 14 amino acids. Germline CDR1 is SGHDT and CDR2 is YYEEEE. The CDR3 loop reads CASGLQGRLDGYTF. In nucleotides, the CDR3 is TGTGCCAGCGGACTACAGGGGAGGTTAGATGGCTACACCTTC.

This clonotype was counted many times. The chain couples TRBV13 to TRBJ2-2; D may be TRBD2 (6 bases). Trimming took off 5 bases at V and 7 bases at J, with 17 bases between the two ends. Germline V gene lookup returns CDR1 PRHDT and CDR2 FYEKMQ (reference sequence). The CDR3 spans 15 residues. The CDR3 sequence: CASSPTSYLSGELFF. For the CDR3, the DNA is TGTGCCAGCAGCCCCACTAGCTACCTGAGCGGGGAGCTGTTTTTT.

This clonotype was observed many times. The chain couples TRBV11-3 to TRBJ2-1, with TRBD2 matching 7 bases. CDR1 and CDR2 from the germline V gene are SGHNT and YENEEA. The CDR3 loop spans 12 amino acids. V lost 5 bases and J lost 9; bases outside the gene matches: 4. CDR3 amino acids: CASSGLEVEQFF. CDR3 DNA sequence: TGTGCCAGCAGCGGACTAGAGGTTGAGCAGTTCTTC.

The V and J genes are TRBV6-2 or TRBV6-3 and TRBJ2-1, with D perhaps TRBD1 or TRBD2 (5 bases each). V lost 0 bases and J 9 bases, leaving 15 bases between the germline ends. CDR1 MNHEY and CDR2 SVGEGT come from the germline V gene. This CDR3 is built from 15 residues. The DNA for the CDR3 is TGTGCCAGCAGTTACTCGAGGGGAGAGTCCAGTGAGCAGTTCTTC. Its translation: CASSYSRGESSEQFF.

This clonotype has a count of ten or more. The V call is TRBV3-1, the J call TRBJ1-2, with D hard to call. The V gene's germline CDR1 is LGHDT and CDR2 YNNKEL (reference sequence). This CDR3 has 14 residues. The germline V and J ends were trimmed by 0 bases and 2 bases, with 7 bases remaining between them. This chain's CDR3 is CASSQDQRNYGYTF. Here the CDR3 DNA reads TGTGCCAGCAGCCAAGATCAACGGAACTATGGCTACACCTTC.

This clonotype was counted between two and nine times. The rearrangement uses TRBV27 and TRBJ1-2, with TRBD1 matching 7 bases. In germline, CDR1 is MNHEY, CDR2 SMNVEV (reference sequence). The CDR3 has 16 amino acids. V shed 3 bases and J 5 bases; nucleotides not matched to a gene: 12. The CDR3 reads CASSFAPTGSPYGYTF. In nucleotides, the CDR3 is TGTGCCAGCAGTTTCGCCCCGACAGGGAGTCCTTATGGCTACACCTTC.

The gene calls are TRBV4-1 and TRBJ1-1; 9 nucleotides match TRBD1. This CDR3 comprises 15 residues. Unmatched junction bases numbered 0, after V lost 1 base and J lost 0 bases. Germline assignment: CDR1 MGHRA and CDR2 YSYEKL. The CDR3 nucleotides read TGCGCCAGCAGCCAAGGACAGGGGGTGAACACTGAAGCTTTCTTT. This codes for CASSQGQGVNTEAFF.

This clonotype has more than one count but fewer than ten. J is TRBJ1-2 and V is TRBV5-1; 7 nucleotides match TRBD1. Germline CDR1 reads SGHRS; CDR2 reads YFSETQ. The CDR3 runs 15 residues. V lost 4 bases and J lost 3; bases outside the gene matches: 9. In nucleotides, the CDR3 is TGCGCCAGCAGCCCAGGGACAGCCGGATACTATGGCTACACCTTC. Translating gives CASSPGTAGYYGYTF.

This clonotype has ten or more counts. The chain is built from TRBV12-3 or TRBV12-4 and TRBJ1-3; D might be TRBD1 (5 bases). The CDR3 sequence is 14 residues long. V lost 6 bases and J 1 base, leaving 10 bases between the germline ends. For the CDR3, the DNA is TGTGCCAGCAGATCGAGGGGATCTGGAAACACCATATATTTT. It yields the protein CASRSRGSGNTIYF.

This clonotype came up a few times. CDR3 DNA sequence: TGTGCCAGCAGTTACGGCCTAGCGGCCTACGAGCAGTACTTC. Its protein is CASSYGLAAYEQYF. The V gene is TRBV6-2 or TRBV6-3, the J gene TRBJ2-7, with 7 nucleotides matching TRBD2. Germline loops: CDR1 MNHEY, CDR2 SVGEGT. CDR3 size: 14 residues. V lost 2 bases to trimming and J lost 2 bases; unmatched junction nucleotides: 3.

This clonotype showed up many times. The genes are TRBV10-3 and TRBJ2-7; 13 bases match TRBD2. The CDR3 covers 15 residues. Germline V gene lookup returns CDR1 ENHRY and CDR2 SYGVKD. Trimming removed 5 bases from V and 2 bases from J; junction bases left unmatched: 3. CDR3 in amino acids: CAISRTSGSTYEQYF. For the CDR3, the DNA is TGTGCCATCAGTCGGACTAGCGGGAGTACCTACGAGCAGTACTTC.

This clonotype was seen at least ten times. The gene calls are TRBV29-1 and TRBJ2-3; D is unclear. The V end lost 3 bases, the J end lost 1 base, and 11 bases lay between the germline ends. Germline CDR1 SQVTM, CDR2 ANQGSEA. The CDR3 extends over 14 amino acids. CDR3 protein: CSVEKGSGTDTQYF. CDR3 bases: TGCAGCGTTGAGAAAGGGTCTGGCACAGATACGCAGTATTTT.

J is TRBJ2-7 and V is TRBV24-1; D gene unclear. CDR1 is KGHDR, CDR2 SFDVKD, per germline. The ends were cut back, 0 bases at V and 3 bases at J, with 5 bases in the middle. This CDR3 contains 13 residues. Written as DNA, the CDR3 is TGTGCCACCAGTGATTTGCCCTTCTACGAGCAGTACTTC. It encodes CATSDLPFYEQYF.

The DNA of the CDR3 is TGCGCCAGCAGCTTGGGCGGGGAGCGGGACTTCTCTGGGGCCAACGTCCTGACTTTC. It yields the protein CASSLGGERDFSGANVLTF. This chain joins TRBV5-1 and TRBJ2-6; 7 bases match TRBD2. CDR1 and CDR2 (germline): SGHRS, YFSETQ. This CDR3 spans 19 amino acids. V was pared by 0 bases and J by 0 bases, with 9 bases of the junction left unmatched.

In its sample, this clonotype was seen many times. The CDR3 DNA is TGTGCCAGCAGTTCCTGGGGGGCCGAGCAGTACTTC. It is translated as CASSSWGAEQYF. The V call is TRBV6-5, the J call TRBJ2-7; D tentatively reads TRBD1 or TRBD2 (6 bases each). The germline gives CDR1 MNHEY, CDR2 SVGAGI. The V end lost 4 bases, the J end lost 6 bases, and 10 bases lay between the germline ends. The CDR3 totals 12 residues.

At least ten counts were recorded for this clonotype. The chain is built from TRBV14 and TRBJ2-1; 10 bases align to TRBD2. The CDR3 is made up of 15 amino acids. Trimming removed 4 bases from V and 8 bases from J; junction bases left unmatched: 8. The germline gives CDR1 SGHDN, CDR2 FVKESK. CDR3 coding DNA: TGTGCCAGCAGCCCGCTAGCGGGAGTGGAAGATGAGCAGTTCTTC. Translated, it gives CASSPLAGVEDEQFF.

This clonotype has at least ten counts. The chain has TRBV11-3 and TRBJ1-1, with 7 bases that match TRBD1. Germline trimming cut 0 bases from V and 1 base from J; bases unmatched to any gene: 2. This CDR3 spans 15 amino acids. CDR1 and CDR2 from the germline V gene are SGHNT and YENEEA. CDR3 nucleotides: TGTGCCAGCAGCTTAGAGGGACAGTCGAACACTGAAGCTTTCTTT. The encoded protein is CASSLEGQSNTEAFF.

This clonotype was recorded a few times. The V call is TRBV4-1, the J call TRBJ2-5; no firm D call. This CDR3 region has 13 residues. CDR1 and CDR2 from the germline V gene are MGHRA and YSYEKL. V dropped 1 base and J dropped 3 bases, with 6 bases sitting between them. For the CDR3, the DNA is TGCGCCAGCAGCCAAGGCGAAGAAGAGACCCAGTACTTC. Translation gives CASSQGEEETQYF.

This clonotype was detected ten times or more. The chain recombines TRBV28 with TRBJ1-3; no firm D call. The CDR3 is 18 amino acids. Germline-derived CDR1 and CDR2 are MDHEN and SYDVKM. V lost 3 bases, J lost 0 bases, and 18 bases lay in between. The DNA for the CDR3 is TGTGCCAGCAGTTTTTGGGATCTAAAAGGAACCTCTGGAAACACCATATATTTT. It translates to CASSFWDLKGTSGNTIYF.

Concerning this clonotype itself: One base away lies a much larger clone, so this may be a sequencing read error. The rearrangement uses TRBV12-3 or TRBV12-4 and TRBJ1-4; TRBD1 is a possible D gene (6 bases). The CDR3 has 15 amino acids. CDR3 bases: TGTGCCAGCAGTTCGTCACAGGGTTTGAATGAAAAAATGTTTTTT. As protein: CASSSSQGLNEKMFF.